The 18 T cell receptor beta chains below were found in one sample sequenced in a study of T cells in Graves' hyperthyroidism and ophthalmopathy. Amplification of TCR beta CDR3 regions used RNA as the template. During a first-round RT-PCR of the TCR CDR3, the HTBI primer set was used. TCRdb reprocessed the multiplex PCR reads with MiXCR, giving one entry per CDR3 protein. The table has under 350,000 distinct CDR3 sequences, 15% to 20% seen once; the top ten hold approximately 49%. Specimen: blood. Every receptor here comes from a woman aged 45-65 years with Graves' hyperthyroidism.

Note on this clonotype: This clone may be a read error of a much larger clone one base away. The J gene is TRBJ2-7, the V gene TRBV9; D remains ambiguous. This CDR3 contains 12 residues. Germline V gene data show CDR1 as SGDLS and CDR2 as YYNGEE. Trimming removed 4 bases from V and 0 bases from J, with 5 bases in between. The CDR3 region is CASSPNSYEQYF. The CDR3 nucleotides read TGTGCCAGCAGCCCCAACTCCTACGAGCAGTACTTC.

This clonotype has at least ten counts. The CDR3 DNA sequence: TGTGCCAGCAGTTATGGACAAGGCCGAGAGACCCAGTACTTC. It yields the protein CASSYGQGRETQYF. The rearrangement joins TRBV12-3 or TRBV12-4 to TRBJ2-5, with a possible D match to TRBD1 (5 bases). Trimming cost V 4 bases and J 4 bases, with 13 bases left between them. The CDR3 length is 14 residues.

This clonotype was found many times. The genes are TRBV30 and TRBJ2-7; D might be TRBD1 (6 bases). This CDR3 contains 14 residues. V was shortened by 6 bases and J by 4 bases, with 19 bases between the two germline ends. The V gene's germline CDR1 is GTSNPN and CDR2 SVGIG (reference sequence). CDR3 sequence reads: CACKLRQAGYEQYV. CDR3 DNA sequence: TGTGCCTGTAAACTTCGACAGGCAGGTTACGAGCAGTACGTC.

The chain combines TRBV5-4 with TRBJ2-3, with TRBD1 identical over 9 bases. CDR1 and CDR2 from the germline V gene are SGHNT and YYREEE (reference sequence). This CDR3 region has 16 residues. Trimming at V came to 2 bases and at J to 1 base, leaving 5 bases not matched to a gene. CDR3 sequence reads: CASSFPTGGGTDTQYF. CDR3 nucleotide sequence: TGTGCCAGCAGCTTCCCGACAGGGGGAGGCACAGATACGCAGTATTTT.

This clonotype was counted a few times. J is TRBJ2-3 and V is TRBV7-9, with 7 bases matching TRBD2. This CDR3 is 15 amino acids long. V was pared by 4 bases and J by 0 bases, with 4 bases of the junction left unmatched. Germline CDR1 is SEHNR and CDR2 is FQNEAQ (reference sequence). The CDR3 is CASSSKRGSTDTQYF. The CDR3 DNA reads as TGTGCCAGCAGCTCCAAGCGGGGAAGCACAGATACGCAGTATTTT.

This clonotype has a count of ten or more. V usage is TRBV12-3 or TRBV12-4 and J usage is TRBJ2-2, with TRBD2 as a possible D gene (6 bases). The CDR3 sequence is 13 residues long. V was cut by 6 bases and J by 5 bases, with 10 bases left in between. CDR3 coding DNA: TGTGCCAGCAGAGCCGGGACTACCGGGGAGCTGTTTTTT. Residues: CASRAGTTGELFF.

Ten or more counts support this clonotype. The chain combines TRBV6-1 with TRBJ2-5; TRBD2 agrees at 7 bases. The CDR3 loop spans 18 amino acids. Germline assignment: CDR1 MNHNS and CDR2 SASEGT. Trimming took 7 bases from V and 3 from J; bases not matched to a gene: 20. CDR3 sequence reads: CASTLTRFRASGKETQYF. CDR3 nucleotides: TGTGCCAGCACCTTAACTCGTTTTCGAGCTAGCGGAAAAGAGACCCAGTACTTC.

This clonotype appeared a few times. This chain joins TRBV12-3 or TRBV12-4 and TRBJ2-7, with D possibly being TRBD2 (6 bases). The CDR3 has 13 amino acids. V was trimmed by 6 bases and J by 4 bases, leaving 13 bases between them. CDR3 sequence: CASRIGGTYEQYF. DNA for the CDR3: TGTGCCAGCAGGATCGGGGGAACGTACGAGCAGTACTTC.

This clonotype came up a few times. This chain connects TRBV19 to TRBJ1-2; 9 nucleotides agree with TRBD1. The CDR3 extends over 13 amino acids. Germline assignment: CDR1 LNHDA and CDR2 SQIVND (reference sequence). V shed 6 bases, J shed 9 bases, and the junction held 8 bases outside the gene matches. CDR3 sequence: CASSRDREKSYTF. CDR3 nucleotides: TGTGCCAGTAGCCGGGACAGGGAGAAGAGCTACACCTTC.

Points on this clonotype: A junction boundary mismatches the germline segment, possibly from a read error. The chain joins TRBV9 to TRBJ1-2; 12 bases align to TRBD1. The CDR3 sequence is 15 residues long. Germline V CDR1 and CDR2: SGDLS, YYNGEE. The CDR3, as DNA: TGTGCCAGCAGCTCAGGGACAGGGGGCGGCTATGGCTACACTTTC. Its protein is CASSSGTGGGYGYTF.

This clonotype showed up many times. The V call is TRBV5-5, the J call TRBJ2-3, with D perhaps assigned TRBD1 or TRBD2 (5 bases each). Germline V gene lookup returns CDR1 SGHKS and CDR2 YYEKEE (reference sequence). The CDR3 is 13 residues long. Trimming pared 3 bases from V and 8 bases from J, leaving 13 bases between. CDR3: CASSSRDPATQYF. The CDR3 nucleotides read TGTGCCAGCAGCTCCCGGGACCCCGCTACGCAGTATTTT.

At least ten counts were recorded for this clonotype. The chain combines TRBV2 with TRBJ1-4; the D is unclear. Looked up from germline, CDR1 is SNHLY and CDR2 is FYNNEI. This CDR3 is built from 14 residues. The V gene lost 4 bases and the J gene lost 4 bases, with 10 bases spanning the gap. CDR3 amino acids: CASSVDVVNEKLFF. The CDR3 bases are TGTGCCAGCAGTGTCGACGTGGTTAATGAAAAACTGTTTTTT.

This clonotype was seen many times. The chain combines TRBV4-2 with TRBJ2-1; 10 bases line up with TRBD1. Unmatched junction bases numbered 5, after V lost 4 bases and J lost 5 bases. This CDR3 has 15 amino acids. The germline V gene encodes CDR1 LGHNA and CDR2 YNFKEQ. CDR3 DNA: TGTGCCAGCAGCCCCCGGACAGGGGGGGACAATGAGCAGTTCTTC. Encoded protein: CASSPRTGGDNEQFF.

The chain links TRBV15 to TRBJ2-3; D remains unclear. This CDR3 is built from 11 residues. Between the trimmed V and J ends, which lost 7 bases and 8 bases, there was a span of 10 bases. In germline, CDR1 is LNHNV, CDR2 YYDKDF (reference sequence). The CDR3: CATTATGTQYF. CDR3 DNA sequence: TGTGCCACCACGGCGACGGGTACGCAGTATTTT.

This clonotype was counted many times. The rearrangement uses TRBV5-1 and TRBJ2-7; no firm D call. Trimming shortened V by 4 bases and J by 3 bases, and 17 bases separated the two germline ends. Germline assignment: CDR1 SGHRS and CDR2 YFSETQ. This CDR3 has 15 amino acids. CDR3 in amino acids: CASSPIRLESYEQYF. The CDR3, as DNA: TGCGCCAGCAGCCCGATAAGGTTGGAAAGCTACGAGCAGTACTTC.

V usage is TRBV10-3 and J usage is TRBJ2-4, with TRBD1 matching over 7 bases. In germline, CDR1 is ENHRY, CDR2 SYGVKD. V lost 4 bases, J lost 4 bases, and 16 bases stayed unmatched. The CDR3 loop spans 18 amino acids. In DNA, the CDR3 is TGTGCCATCAGTGGCGAGGGACAGCTCTCCCTGGGGAAAAACATTCAGTACTTC. This sequence encodes CAISGEGQLSLGKNIQYF.

The genes are TRBV18 and TRBJ1-3; a possible D gene is TRBD1 (5 bases). CDR1 KGHSH and CDR2 LQKENI come from the germline V gene. The CDR3 is 16 amino acids. The V end lost 1 base, the J end lost 0 bases, and 10 bases lay between the germline ends. The CDR3 DNA reads TGTGCCAGCTCACCACTAGACAGCAACTCTGGAAACACCATATATTTT. It yields the protein CASSPLDSNSGNTIYF.

The table lists this clonotype with a few counts. V gene TRBV27 combines with J gene TRBJ1-1, with D uncertain. Germline V gene data show CDR1 as MNHEY and CDR2 as SMNVEV (reference sequence). CDR3 length: 13 amino acids. Trimming left V 3 bases short and J 10 bases short, with 15 bases between. CDR3 sequence reads: CASSFPPPASAFF. CDR3 in DNA: TGTGCCAGCAGTTTCCCCCCCCCTGCCTCAGCTTTCTTT.